A single sample gave rise to the 5 T cell receptor beta chains below, sequenced in a study of blood T cell repertoires in COVID-19. TCRdb's copy holds only in-frame clones and misses some; the assay was immunoSEQ multiplex PCR. The sample contains fewer than 250,000 clones, about 85% of which appear only once. The source material was peripheral blood. The receptors stem from a woman older than 75 with COVID-19, enrolled during active disease.

The V and J genes are TRBV5-1 and TRBJ1-3, with a weak D call TRBD1 (5 bases). Trimming removed 6 bases at V and 0 bases at J, with 13 bases between. The germline V gene encodes CDR1 SGHRS and CDR2 YFSETQ. This CDR3 has 15 residues. The CDR3 coding sequence is TGCGCCAGCACAGCGGGGGTTACCTCTGGAAACACCATATATTTT. Its protein product is CASTAGVTSGNTIYF.

The genes are TRBV5-6 and TRBJ2-1; D possibly corresponds to TRBD1 (6 bases). The germline V gene has CDR1 SGHDT and CDR2 YYEEEE. This CDR3 spans 12 amino acids. Trimming cost V 0 bases and J 13 bases, with 11 bases left between them. CDR3 nucleotides: TGTGCCAGCAGCTTGGCTACAGGGTATCAGTTCTTC. It yields the protein CASSLATGYQFF.

This chain uses TRBV2 with TRBJ1-1; 7 nucleotides line up with TRBD1. Germline CDR1 is SNHLY and CDR2 is FYNNEI. CDR3 length: 15 amino acids. J gave up 6 bases and V 5 bases, and 12 bases lay outside the gene matches. The CDR3 region is CASSFHRGEGSEAFF. The CDR3 DNA follows: TGTGCCAGCAGTTTCCACAGGGGTGAAGGGTCTGAAGCTTTCTTT. The whole variable domain, filled in from reference TRBV2 and TRBJ1-1, reads EPEVTQTPSHQVTQMGQEVILRCVPISNHLYFYWYRQILGQKVEFLVSFYNNEISEKSEIFDDQFSVERPDGSNFTLKIRSTKLEDSAMYFCASSFHRGEGSEAFFGQGTRLTVV.

The CDR3: CSASIDRIGDGYTF. The DNA of the CDR3 is TGCAGTGCTAGTATTGACCGAATAGGAGATGGCTACACCTTC. This chain links TRBV20-1 with TRBJ1-2; D gene unclear. V was pared by 3 bases and J by 6 bases, with 17 bases between. The CDR3 has 14 amino acids. In germline, CDR1 is DFQATT, CDR2 SNEGSKA (reference sequence).

The rearrangement joins TRBV28 to TRBJ1-5; the D gene is possibly TRBD1 (5 bases). V dropped 6 bases and J dropped 15 bases, with 15 bases sitting between them. Per germline, CDR1 MDHEN and CDR2 SYDVKM. CDR3 length equals 11 residues. The CDR3 is CASSLAREAHF. The CDR3 coding sequence is TGTGCCAGCAGCTTGGCCAGGGAGGCGCATTTT.